This passage covers 30 T cell receptor beta chains from one sample sequenced in a study of blood T cells in healthy people across ages. A second PCR, run for roughly 7 to 11 cycles, used a sample-barcoded 5' primer plus a J-beta primer mix. Each CDR3 protein is one row after TCRdb ran MiXCR on the 5' RACE reads. There are 920,000 or so distinct CDR3 sequences in the sample; less than 50% occur only once, and about 19% lies in the top ten. The sample taken for sequencing was blood. Receptors were obtained from a woman in her sixties in good health.

The chain employs TRBV7-2 and TRBJ1-2; no clear D. The V end lost 4 bases, the J end lost 1 base, and 10 bases lay between the germline ends. CDR3 length: 14 residues. The germline V gene has CDR1 SGHTA and CDR2 FQGNSA. CDR3 sequence: CASSSRVLNYGYTF. The DNA of the CDR3 is TGTGCCAGCAGCTCCCGGGTCCTTAACTATGGCTACACCTTC.

As to this clonotype: The junction and the germline gene differ at one end; a read error may be behind it. The chain carries TRBV27 and TRBJ1-5, with a weak D call TRBD1 (6 bases). The CDR3 totals 15 residues. Germline V lookup: CDR1 MNHEY, CDR2 SMNVEV (reference sequence). CDR3 DNA: TGTGCCAGCAGTTGGAACAGGGATAGCAATCAGCTCCAGCATTTT. As protein: CASSWNRDSNQLQHF.

To note about this clonotype: A much larger clone lies a single base off, so this may be a read error. The V call is TRBV28, the J call TRBJ2-3; D might be TRBD1 (5 bases). The CDR3 runs to 15 residues. Germline V lookup: CDR1 MDHEN, CDR2 SYDVKM. The CDR3: CASSRPTDGTATQYF. In DNA, the CDR3 is TGTGCCAGCAGCCGGCCGACAGACGGCACAGCTACGCAGTATTTT.

This clonotype was found a few times. This chain links TRBV7-2 with TRBJ2-1, with D perhaps matching TRBD1 or TRBD2 (5 bases each). Germline lookup yields CDR1 SGHTA and CDR2 FQGNSA. Trimming took off 4 bases at V and 11 bases at J, with 12 bases between the two ends. This CDR3 comprises 12 residues. The chain's CDR3 is CASSSGAGKQFF. CDR3 coding DNA: TGTGCCAGCAGCTCTGGGGCCGGGAAGCAGTTCTTC.

The CDR3 loop reads CSVGVVNEQYF. The CDR3 DNA reads TGCAGCGTTGGAGTGGTCAACGAGCAGTACTTC. J is TRBJ2-5 and V is TRBV29-1; D is undetermined. The DNA matches TRBJ2-7 better at its end, which makes the J call doubtful. CDR1 and CDR2 (germline): SQVTM, ANQGSEA. The CDR3 has 11 amino acids.

The CDR3 sequence: CASSLLAGGLSGQSYNEQFF. The CDR3 DNA reads as TGCGCCAGCAGCCTACTAGCGGGAGGGCTCTCAGGCCAATCCTACAATGAGCAGTTCTTC. This sequence joins TRBV5-1 and TRBJ2-1; 13 bases match TRBD2. The CDR3 has 20 amino acids. CDR1 is SGHRS and CDR2 is YFSETQ in the germline V gene. Trimming removed 4 bases from V and 1 base from J; junction bases left unmatched: 14.

CDR3 residues: CSADRSSSYEQYF. The CDR3 region has the DNA TGCAGTGCTGACAGATCGAGCTCCTACGAGCAGTACTTC. This sequence joins TRBV20-1 and TRBJ2-7; the D gene is possibly TRBD1 (5 bases). Germline V CDR1 and CDR2: DFQATT, SNEGSKA (reference sequence). V was cut by 5 bases and J by 0 bases, with 11 bases left in between. The CDR3 sequence is 13 residues long.

This clonotype has just a few counts. The chain recombines TRBV11-3 with TRBJ2-7; 9 nucleotides line up with TRBD2. Germline CDR1 reads SGHNT; CDR2 reads YENEEA. The J segment lost 3 bases and the V segment lost 1 base, leaving 4 bases of the junction unmatched. The CDR3 is 15 amino acids. The CDR3 sequence is CASSLASGANYEQYF. Written as DNA, the CDR3 is TGTGCCAGCAGCTTAGCTAGCGGGGCCAACTACGAGCAGTACTTC. Full variable domain (missing parts from reference TRBV11-3 and TRBJ2-7): EAGVVQSPRYKIIEKKQPVAFWCNPISGHNTLYWYLQNLGQGPELLIRYENEEAVDDSQLPKDRFSAERLKGVDSTLKIQPAELGDSAVYLCASSLASGANYEQYFGPGTRLTVT.

Worth noting for this clonotype: This sequence may be a read error, since a much larger clone differs from it by one base. The rearrangement uses TRBV29-1 and TRBJ2-3; 7 bases line up with TRBD2. Germline V CDR1 and CDR2: SQVTM, ANQGSEA. The length of the CDR3 is 13 residues. CDR3: CSAGLPSGDMQYF. CDR3 nucleotides: TGCAGCGCGGGACTACCCTCAGGAGATATGCAGTATTTT.

CDR3 sequence reads: CSARGLAGLVDTQYF. The CDR3 DNA reads TGCAGTGCTAGAGGACTAGCGGGGTTGGTAGATACGCAGTATTTT. This rearrangement joins TRBV20-1 to TRBJ2-3, with 11 nucleotides matching TRBD2. CDR1 is DFQATT, CDR2 SNEGSKA, per germline (reference sequence). The CDR3 runs 15 residues. With V trimmed by 1 base and J by 5 bases, 5 bases remained unmatched.

This sequence joins TRBV20-1 and TRBJ2-3, with 8 bases aligning to TRBD2. The length of the CDR3 is 15 residues. Trimming at V came to 2 bases and at J to 5 bases, leaving 9 bases not matched to a gene. Germline lookup yields CDR1 DFQATT and CDR2 SNEGSKA (reference sequence). The CDR3 DNA follows: TGCAGTGCTAGACTGGGGTCGGGACTAGGAGATACGCAGTATTTT. This sequence encodes CSARLGSGLGDTQYF.

The gene calls are TRBV12-3 or TRBV12-4 and TRBJ1-4; 7 nucleotides agree with TRBD1. This CDR3 has 14 residues. The junction had 10 bases not matched to a gene; V was cut back by 5 bases and J by 10 bases. Written as DNA, the CDR3 is TGTGCCAGCAGTGGACAGGCGCAAATGGGAAAACTGTTTTTT. Its translation is CASSGQAQMGKLFF.

This clonotype is a singleton in its sample. One end of the junction does not line up with germline, which may come from a read error. The genes are TRBV5-1 and TRBJ2-2; no firm D call. The CDR3 contains 14 residues. Per the germline V gene, CDR1 is SGHRS and CDR2 is YFSETQ. The CDR3 reads CAGSSMPLSGELFF. Here the CDR3 DNA reads TGCGCCGGCAGCTCAATGCCTCTCTCCGGGGAGCTGTTTTTT.

This clonotype was counted only a few times. The chain joins TRBV29-1 to TRBJ2-5; D remains unclear. Trimming shortened V by 6 bases and J by 1 base, and 9 bases separated the two germline ends. The germline CDR1 and CDR2 sequences are SQVTM and ANQGSEA. CDR3 length: 12 amino acids. Written as DNA, the CDR3 is TGCAGCGTGCGACGGAGCCAAGAGACCCAGTACTTC. Its protein product is CSVRRSQETQYF.

The chain recombines TRBV15 with TRBJ1-2, with a weak D call TRBD1 (5 bases). The CDR3 is 16 amino acids. Looked up from germline, CDR1 is LNHNV and CDR2 is YYDKDF (reference sequence). Trimming took off 4 bases at V and 0 bases at J, with 15 bases between the two ends. The CDR3 spells CATSKGRSTPNYGYTF. The CDR3 coding sequence is TGTGCCACCAGCAAGGGGAGGTCCACCCCTAACTATGGCTACACCTTC.

This clonotype was detected a few times. The chain employs TRBV5-1 and TRBJ1-2, with D unclear. Germline CDR1 SGHRS, CDR2 YFSETQ. Between the trimmed V and J ends, which lost 4 bases and 2 bases, there was a span of 12 bases. The CDR3 consists of 14 residues. For the CDR3, the DNA is TGCGCCAGCAGCCCACCGGGTCCAAACTATGGCTACACCTTC. This encodes CASSPPGPNYGYTF. The full variable domain, rest sourced from reference TRBV5-1 and TRBJ1-2, is KAGVTQTPRYLIKTRGQQVTLSCSPISGHRSVSWYQQTPGQGLQFLFEYFSETQRNKGNFPGRFSGRQFSNSRSEMNVSTLELGDSALYLCASSPPGPNYGYTFGSGTRLTVV.

The CDR3 protein is CASSLGPANTEAFF. The CDR3 nucleotides are TGCGCCAGCAGCTTGGGGCCGGCGAACACTGAAGCTTTCTTT. The V call is TRBV5-1, the J call TRBJ1-1; no firm D call. Germline CDR1 reads SGHRS; CDR2 reads YFSETQ. CDR3 length equals 14 residues. V was pared by 0 bases and J by 1 base, with 7 bases between. The complete variable domain, with remaining parts taken from reference TRBV5-1 and TRBJ1-1, reads KAGVTQTPRYLIKTRGQQVTLSCSPISGHRSVSWYQQTPGQGLQFLFEYFSETQRNKGNFPGRFSGRQFSNSRSEMNVSTLELGDSALYLCASSLGPANTEAFFGQGTRLTVV.

This clonotype was seen ten or more times. V is TRBV18 and J is TRBJ2-7; possibly TRBD1 for D (5 bases). Trimming pared 3 bases from V and 5 bases from J, leaving 5 bases between. Germline V gene data show CDR1 as KGHSH and CDR2 as LQKENI. The CDR3 loop spans 11 amino acids. CDR3 loop: CASSPRDEQYF. The DNA for the CDR3 is TGTGCCAGCTCACCCAGGGACGAGCAGTACTTC. The variable domain in full, completed from reference TRBV18 and TRBJ2-7, reads NAGVMQNPRHLVRRRGQEARLRCSPMKGHSHVYWYRQLPEEGLKFMVYLQKENIIDESGMPKERFSAEFPKEGPSILRIQQVVRGDSAAYFCASSPRDEQYFGPGTRLTVT.

This sequence joins TRBV5-1 and TRBJ2-7; maybe TRBD2 (5 bases). Germline V gene lookup returns CDR1 SGHRS and CDR2 YFSETQ. V lost 1 base and J 5 bases, leaving 13 bases between the germline ends. The CDR3 has 14 amino acids. CDR3 loop: CASSLNPGVHEQYF. Written as DNA, the CDR3 is TGCGCCAGCAGCTTGAATCCCGGGGTCCACGAGCAGTACTTC.

The chain employs TRBV24-1 and TRBJ2-1; 7 bases match TRBD1. The trim removed 3 bases at V and 9 bases at J, leaving 13 bases unmatched. The CDR3 consists of 16 residues. Germline CDR1 reads KGHDR; CDR2 reads SFDVKD. This CDR3 is CATSDVTGVPRGEQFF. The CDR3 DNA reads as TGTGCCACCAGTGATGTTACAGGGGTGCCCCGGGGTGAGCAGTTCTTC.

The chain combines TRBV27 with TRBJ1-6; D is undetermined. The germline V gene has CDR1 MNHEY and CDR2 SMNVEV (reference sequence). V was clipped by 6 bases and J by 4 bases, with 10 bases between them. CDR3 length: 14 amino acids. The CDR3 protein is CASSWTEYNSPLHF. Written as DNA, the CDR3 is TGTGCCAGCAGCTGGACGGAGTATAATTCACCCCTCCACTTT.

This chain connects TRBV4-1 to TRBJ2-1; D is unclear. The length of the CDR3 is 14 residues. Trimming took off 4 bases at V and 5 bases at J, with 12 bases between the two ends. The germline V gene has CDR1 MGHRA and CDR2 YSYEKL. CDR3 sequence (DNA): TGCGCCAGCAGCCCCTCGTCGGCAGACAATGAGCAGTTCTTC. Encoded protein: CASSPSSADNEQFF.

The chain recombines TRBV6-6 with TRBJ1-4; D unclear. The CDR3 is made up of 14 amino acids. The V gene lost 2 bases and the J gene lost 0 bases, with 4 bases spanning the gap. Germline loops: CDR1 MNHNY, CDR2 SVGAGI (reference sequence). CDR3 residues: CASSYDTTNEKLFF. The CDR3 nucleotides are TGTGCCAGCAGTTACGACACAACTAATGAAAAACTGTTTTTT.

This clonotype occurred once. This sequence joins TRBV6-5 and TRBJ1-1; D may be TRBD1 (5 bases). The V gene lost 6 bases and the J gene lost 6 bases, with 20 bases spanning the gap. The CDR3 has 15 amino acids. CDR1 and CDR2 from the germline V gene are MNHEY and SVGAGI. CDR3 nucleotides: TGTGCCAGCAGATCAGACAGCCAGATTCTGGCTGAAGCTTTCTTT. This codes for CASRSDSQILAEAFF.

The gene calls are TRBV2 and TRBJ1-1; 10 bases align to TRBD1. J gave up 5 bases and V 6 bases, and 6 bases lay outside the gene matches. The CDR3 extends over 14 amino acids. The V gene's germline CDR1 is SNHLY and CDR2 FYNNEI. CDR3: CASRPGQGWTEAFF. The CDR3 region has the DNA TGTGCCAGCAGGCCGGGACAGGGGTGGACTGAAGCTTTCTTT.

This chain uses TRBV28 with TRBJ2-7, with 9 bases aligning to TRBD1. Trimming removed 2 bases from V and 7 bases from J; junction bases left unmatched: 6. The CDR3 is 14 residues long. Per the germline V gene, CDR1 is MDHEN and CDR2 is SYDVKM. Here the CDR3 DNA reads TGTGCCAGCAGTTTAAGGGACAGGGCTGGAGAGCAGTACTTC. It yields the protein CASSLRDRAGEQYF.

This clonotype was counted a few times. The chain uses TRBV6-1 and TRBJ1-2; D not certain. The CDR3 runs to 14 residues. V lost 8 bases and J lost 0, with 13 bases in between. CDR1 and CDR2 (germline): MNHNS, SASEGT. CDR3 DNA: TGTGCCAGCTTTGGTGGCAGTACTAACTATGGCTACACCTTC. Encoded protein: CASFGGSTNYGYTF.

This clonotype showed up just a few times. The chain's CDR3 is CSAEDNSYEQYF. In DNA form, the CDR3 reads TGCAGTGCTGAGGACAACTCCTACGAGCAGTACTTC. J is TRBJ2-7 and V is TRBV20-1; possibly TRBD1 for D (5 bases). V lost 5 bases to trimming and J lost 0 bases, with 8 bases between them. Germline-derived CDR1 and CDR2 are DFQATT and SNEGSKA (reference sequence). The CDR3 extends over 12 amino acids.

This chain uses TRBV24-1 with TRBJ2-1; either TRBD1 or TRBD2 may fit D (5 bases each). The J call may be faulty, since TRBJ2-7 better matches the DNA end. CDR3 length equals 14 residues. CDR1 and CDR2 (germline): KGHDR, SFDVKD. The DNA of the CDR3 is TGTGCCACCGGCCGGGACCCCCCCTACAATGAGCAGTACTTC. This sequence encodes CATGRDPPYNEQYF.

The rearrangement joins TRBV6-5 to TRBJ1-1; D is unresolved. The germline V and J ends were trimmed by 4 bases and 1 base, with 10 bases remaining between them. Germline values: CDR1 MNHEY, CDR2 SVGAGI. This CDR3 spans 14 amino acids. CDR3 DNA sequence: TGTGCCAGCAGTTTACCGGGAGAGAACACTGAAGCTTTCTTT. Translating it yields CASSLPGENTEAFF.